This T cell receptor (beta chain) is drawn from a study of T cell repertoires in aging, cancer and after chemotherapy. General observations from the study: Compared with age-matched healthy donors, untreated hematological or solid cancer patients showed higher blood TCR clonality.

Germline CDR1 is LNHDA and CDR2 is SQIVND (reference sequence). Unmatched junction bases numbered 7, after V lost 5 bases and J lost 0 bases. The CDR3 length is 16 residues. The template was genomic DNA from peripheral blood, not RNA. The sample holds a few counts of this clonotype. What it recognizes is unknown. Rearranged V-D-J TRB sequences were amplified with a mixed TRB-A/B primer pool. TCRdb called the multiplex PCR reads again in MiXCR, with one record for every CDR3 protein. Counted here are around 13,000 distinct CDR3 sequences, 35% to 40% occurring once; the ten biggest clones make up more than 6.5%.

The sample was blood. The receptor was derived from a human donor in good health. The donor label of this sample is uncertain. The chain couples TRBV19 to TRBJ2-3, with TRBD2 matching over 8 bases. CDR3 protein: CASSERGGLSTDTQYF. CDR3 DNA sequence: TGTGCCAGTAGTGAACGGGGGGGCCTGAGCACAGATACGCAGTATTTT. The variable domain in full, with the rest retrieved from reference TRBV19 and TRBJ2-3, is DGGITQSPKYLFRKEGQNVTLSCEQNLNHDAMYWYRQDPGQGLRLIYYSQIVNDFQKGDIAEGYSVSREKKESFPLTVTSAQKNPTAFYLCASSERGGLSTDTQYFGPGTRLTVL.